Shown below are 20 T cell receptor beta chains from a single sample sequenced in a study of blood T cells in healthy people across ages. It was with a sample-barcoded 5' primer and a J-beta primer mix that a second PCR of roughly 6 to 11 cycles was run. TCRdb processed the 5' RACE reads anew with MiXCR; each CDR3 protein has one entry. The data contain approximately 1,100,000 distinct CDR3 sequences, 35% to 50% of them seen just once; the ten biggest clones take up approximately 19%. The sample comprised blood. The receptor set was obtained from a woman aged 55-69 years in good health.

Comment on this clonotype: Since no conserved phenylalanine or tryptophan closes the CDR3, a read error is the likely cause. The gene calls are TRBV7-3 and TRBJ2-3, with a tentative D call TRBD1 (6 bases). CDR1 is SGHTA, CDR2 FQGTGA, per germline. The CDR3 runs to 15 residues. V was cut by 5 bases and J by 1 base, with 13 bases left in between. The CDR3 bases are TGTGCCAGCAGCCCAACAGGGTGGGGCACAGATACGCAGTATCTT. Amino acids: CASSPTGWGTDTQYL.

V gene TRBV12-3 or TRBV12-4 combines with J gene TRBJ1-5, with 9 bases that match TRBD1. This CDR3 contains 15 residues. V lost 6 bases and J lost 2; bases outside the gene matches: 5. CDR3 sequence (DNA): TGTGCCAGCAGCGGTGGGACAGGGCGCAATCAGCCCCAGCATTTT. It codes for CASSGGTGRNQPQHF.

The chain is built from TRBV11-1 and TRBJ2-5; D may be TRBD1 (6 bases). Germline CDR1 is SGHAT and CDR2 is FQDESV (reference sequence). There are 16 residues in the CDR3. V lost 3 bases to trimming and J lost 3 bases, with 17 bases between them. The CDR3 DNA sequence: TGTGCCAGCAGCTTTCGTAGCACAGGGTTGAAAGAGACCCAGTACTTC. Protein sequence: CASSFRSTGLKETQYF.

The V call is TRBV29-1, the J call TRBJ2-1; D is possibly TRBD1 (5 bases). The CDR3 length is 14 residues. Germline lookup yields CDR1 SQVTM and CDR2 ANQGSEA. V was trimmed by 6 bases and J by 0 bases, leaving 12 bases between them. CDR3 DNA sequence: TGCAGCGTGGATCTGCAGGGCTCCTACAATGAGCAGTTCTTC. It specifies CSVDLQGSYNEQFF.

The rearrangement uses TRBV20-1 and TRBJ2-3; a possible D gene is TRBD2 (6 bases). The germline V and J ends were trimmed by 6 bases and 2 bases, with 12 bases remaining between them. The length of the CDR3 is 13 residues. The germline V gene encodes CDR1 DFQATT and CDR2 SNEGSKA (reference sequence). CDR3 nucleotides: TGCAGTGCCCACACTAGCCTCACAGATACGCAGTATTTT. Translated: CSAHTSLTDTQYF.

The V and J genes are TRBV12-3 or TRBV12-4 and TRBJ2-3; D ambiguous. This CDR3 has 14 amino acids. V was clipped by 7 bases and J by 6 bases, with 17 bases between them. The CDR3 DNA sequence: TGTGCCAGCACCAGATCCAGTAGGACGGATACGCAGTATTTT. It translates to CASTRSSRTDTQYF.

The J gene is TRBJ2-3, the V gene TRBV3-1, with 10 bases that match TRBD2. The germline V gene has CDR1 LGHDT and CDR2 YNNKEL (reference sequence). This CDR3 has 16 residues. Trimming cost V 2 bases and J 4 bases; bases outside gene matches: 6. The CDR3: CASSQLLAGSADTQYF. For the CDR3, the DNA is TGTGCCAGCAGCCAATTACTAGCGGGAAGTGCAGATACGCAGTATTTT.

This chain connects TRBV18 to TRBJ1-2; a weak D match, TRBD1 (6 bases). CDR1 is KGHSH and CDR2 is LQKENI in the germline V gene. CDR3 length: 15 amino acids. Trimming removed 5 bases at V and 0 bases at J, with 13 bases between. CDR3 residues: CASSVRDTSNYGYTF. CDR3 nucleotides: TGTGCCAGCTCAGTCCGGGACACATCTAACTATGGCTACACCTTC. Full variable domain (outside the CDR3, taken from reference TRBV18 and TRBJ1-2): NAGVMQNPRHLVRRRGQEARLRCSPMKGHSHVYWYRQLPEEGLKFMVYLQKENIIDESGMPKERFSAEFPKEGPSILRIQQVVRGDSAAYFCASSVRDTSNYGYTFGSGTRLTVV.

This clonotype occurred a few times. The gene calls are TRBV28 and TRBJ2-3; D might be TRBD2 (5 bases). V was cut by 6 bases and J by 1 base, with 8 bases left in between. Germline V lookup: CDR1 MDHEN, CDR2 SYDVKM. The CDR3 is 13 residues long. The CDR3 protein is CASREERTDTQYF. The DNA for the CDR3 is TGTGCCAGCAGGGAGGAACGCACAGATACGCAGTATTTT.

CDR3 nucleotides: TGTGCCAGCAGTGCGGGCCCCGCGCAGTTCTTC. Protein sequence: CASSAGPAQFF. The rearrangement joins TRBV6-1 to TRBJ2-1, with D uncertain. Trimming removed 4 bases at V and 12 bases at J, with 10 bases between. CDR3 length equals 11 residues. The V gene's germline CDR1 is MNHNS and CDR2 SASEGT.

Notes on this clonotype: A junction boundary mismatches the germline segment, possibly from a read error. V is TRBV6-4 and J is TRBJ1-2; 7 positions match TRBD1. The CDR3 extends over 13 amino acids. Germline CDR1 reads MRHNA; CDR2 reads SNTAGT. The CDR3 region has the DNA TGTGCCAGCCGCCCGGGACAGCTCTATGACTACACCTTC. Protein: CASRPGQLYDYTF.

This chain uses TRBV5-1 with TRBJ2-2; D remains ambiguous. The CDR3 sequence is 13 residues long. The germline V gene has CDR1 SGHRS and CDR2 YFSETQ. V dropped 3 bases and J dropped 9 bases, with 12 bases sitting between them. The chain's CDR3 is CASSSKTERELFF. The CDR3 DNA sequence: TGCGCCAGCAGCTCCAAGACCGAGAGGGAGCTGTTTTTT.

This clonotype was seen a few times. The V call is TRBV11-2, the J call TRBJ2-6; TRBD2 matches 12 bases. Germline V gene lookup returns CDR1 SGHAT and CDR2 FQNNGV. V was clipped by 6 bases and J by 0 bases; unmatched bases: 6. The CDR3 is 18 residues long. The CDR3 reads CASRRGTSGFSGANVLTF. The DNA of the CDR3 is TGTGCCAGCAGACGGGGGACTAGCGGGTTCTCTGGGGCCAACGTCCTGACTTTC.

This chain links TRBV7-8 with TRBJ2-5; tentative D call: TRBD1 (5 bases). This CDR3 has 11 residues. Looked up from germline, CDR1 is SGHVS and CDR2 is FQNEAQ. Trimming took 1 base from V and 11 from J, leaving 8 bases between them. CDR3 protein: CASSLEGFQYF. The CDR3 DNA is TGTGCCAGCAGCTTAGAGGGGTTTCAGTACTTC.

The gene calls are TRBV7-6 and TRBJ2-3, with D hard to call. The CDR3 sequence is 15 residues long. V lost 10 bases and J 0 bases, leaving 17 bases between the germline ends. The germline gives CDR1 SGHVS, CDR2 FNYEAQ. The CDR3 sequence is CATQRLPSSTDTQYF. In nucleotides, the CDR3 is TGTGCCACTCAACGCCTACCTTCTAGCACAGATACGCAGTATTTT.

This clonotype was detected once. The rearrangement links TRBV21-1 to TRBJ2-4; the table's D gene call, TRBD1, was not cross checked with the DNA. TRBV21-1 is a documented pseudogene. CDR3 length: 19 residues. As DNA, the CDR3 is TGTGCCAGCAGTATTTCCAGGGGGCCCACGCCGATAGCCAAAAACATTCAGTACTTC. Translated, it gives CASSISRGPTPIAKNIQYF.

This clonotype was recorded a few times. The rearrangement uses TRBV25-1 and TRBJ1-6; D gene unclear. V dropped 4 bases and J dropped 7 bases, with 8 bases sitting between them. Germline CDR1 reads MGHDK; CDR2 reads SYGVNS. The CDR3 extends over 13 amino acids. In nucleotides, the CDR3 is TGTGCCAGCAGTGGTGAGGTAAATTCACCCCTCCACTTT. It translates to CASSGEVNSPLHF.

This clonotype was seen only a few times. The chain combines TRBV3-1 with TRBJ2-5, with 8 bases that match TRBD2. TRBJ2-7 matches the DNA end more closely, so the J call is doubtful. CDR3 length equals 13 residues. Germline values: CDR1 LGHDT, CDR2 YNNKEL (reference sequence). CDR3 region: CASSQAGGSEQYF. The CDR3 bases are TGTGCCAGCAGCCAAGCGGGAGGGAGCGAGCAGTACTTC.

This clonotype was found a few times. For the CDR3, the DNA is TGCAGTGCTAGAGACGACAGGGGGCGAAACATTCAGTACTTC. Its translation is CSARDDRGRNIQYF. The V call is TRBV20-1, the J call TRBJ2-4; 10 bases match TRBD1. The CDR3 consists of 14 residues. V lost 0 bases and J lost 6; bases outside the gene matches: 2. Germline V gene lookup returns CDR1 DFQATT and CDR2 SNEGSKA (reference sequence).

For this clonotype: The junction and the germline gene differ at one end; a read error may be behind it. The CDR3 spells CASRPTSARNYNEQFF. CDR3 DNA sequence: TGTGCCAGCAGGCCGACTAGCGCGCGAAACTACAATGAGCAGTTTTTC. The V call is TRBV12-3 or TRBV12-4, the J call TRBJ2-1, with 8 nucleotides matching TRBD2. CDR3 size: 16 residues.